This entry is about one T cell receptor (beta chain). Antigen unknown. From the 5' RACE reads, TCRdb called clonotypes with MiXCR, one entry per CDR3 protein. The sample yields approximately 340,000 distinct CDR3 sequences, around 15% seen once. The trim removed 4 bases at V and 0 bases at J, leaving 7 bases unmatched. Looked up from germline, CDR1 is SGDLS and CDR2 is YYNGEE. The length of the CDR3 is 17 residues. The record originates from a study of T-cell memory formation after mild COVID-19. Study-wide results and caveats: SARS-CoV-2 specificity of second-wave clones peaking day 37 was unconfirmed. Most CD4+ clones that shrank were in CM and EM, while CD8+ ones turned up in EMRA.

The origin of this receptor is a man aged 18 to 35 who had mild COVID-19 (a few samples of this study predate the infection). Cell type and time point are not known. The genes are TRBV9 and TRBJ2-6; 7 bases are a match to TRBD1. Sample: PBMCs or a T cell subset sorted from them (not recorded which). Written as DNA, the CDR3 is TGTGCCAGCAGCTCCCCGGCAGGGGGCTCTGGGGCCAACGTCCTGACTTTC. Protein product: CASSSPAGGSGANVLTF.